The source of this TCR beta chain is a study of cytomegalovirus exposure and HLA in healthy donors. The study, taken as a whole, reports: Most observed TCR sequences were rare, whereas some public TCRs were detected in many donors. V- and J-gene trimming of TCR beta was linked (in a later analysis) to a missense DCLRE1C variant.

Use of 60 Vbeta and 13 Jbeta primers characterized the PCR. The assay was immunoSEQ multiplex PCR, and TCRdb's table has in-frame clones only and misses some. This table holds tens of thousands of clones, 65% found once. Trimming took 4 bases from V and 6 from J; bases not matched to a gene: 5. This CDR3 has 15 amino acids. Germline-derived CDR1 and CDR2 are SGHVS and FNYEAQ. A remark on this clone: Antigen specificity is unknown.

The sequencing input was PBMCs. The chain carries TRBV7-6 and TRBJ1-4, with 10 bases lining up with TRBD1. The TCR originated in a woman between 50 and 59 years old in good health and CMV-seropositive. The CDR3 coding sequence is TGTGCCAGCAGCTCAGGACAGGGGGGAGATGAAAAACTGTTTTTT. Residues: CASSSGQGGDEKLFF.